The rows below give T cell receptor beta chains drawn from one sample of a study of tumor and adjacent non-tumor tissue in lung cancer. MiXCR, run by TCRdb on the multiplex PCR reads, gives a single entry per CDR3 protein. The sample includes fewer than 120,000 distinct CDR3 sequences, roughly 84% of them seen just once. Sequencing was done on a sample of lung tumor tissue. The source is a man aged 70-80 years with non-small cell lung cancer. The CDR3 runs from the conserved cysteine through the conserved F or W. Fields, in order: D gene, V gene, J gene, clone size, CDR3 protein, CDR3 DNA. D genes are given only for firm matches. A row's size may be missing; if present it is once, few, many or a size class.

D gene: -; V gene: TRBV7-8; J gene: TRBJ1-5; clone size: -; CDR3 protein: CASNGIGNSNQPQHF; CDR3 DNA: TGTGCCAGCAACGGGATAGGGAATAGCAATCAGCCCCAGCATTTT
D gene: -; V gene: TRBV11-2; J gene: TRBJ2-3; clone size: -; CDR3 protein: CPSSLTPGSSTQYF; CDR3 DNA: TGTCCCAGCAGCCTAACCCCAGGGTCAAGTACGCAATATTTT
D gene: TRBD2; V gene: TRBV4-1; J gene: TRBJ2-5; clone size: once; CDR3 protein: CAGSLLGLVNQETQYF; CDR3 DNA: TGCGCCGGCAGCCTCTTGGGACTAGTGAATCAAGAGACCCAGTACTTC
D gene: TRBD2; V gene: TRBV5-4; J gene: TRBJ2-1; clone size: -; CDR3 protein: CASSGARTSGRVEQSF; CDR3 DNA: TGTGCCAGCAGCGGAGCCAGGACTAGCGGGAGAGTGGAACAGTCCTTC
D gene: -; V gene: TRBV6-1; J gene: TRBJ1-5; clone size: -; CDR3 protein: CASRVGQTGNQPQRF; CDR3 DNA: TGTGCCAGCAGGGTCGGACAGACCGGCAACCAGCCCCAGCGTTTT
D gene: TRBD1; V gene: TRBV10-2; J gene: TRBJ2-7; clone size: -; CDR3 protein: CASGDSYEQYF; CDR3 DNA: TGCGCCAGCGGGGACAGCTACGAGCAGTACTTC
D gene: -; V gene: TRBV20-1; J gene: TRBJ1-6; clone size: -; CDR3 protein: CSANSVGDNSPLHF; CDR3 DNA: TGCAGTGCTAACTCGGTCGGCGATAATTCACCCCTCCACTTT
D gene: -; V gene: TRBV29-1; J gene: TRBJ2-7; clone size: -; CDR3 protein: CSVERGWGQYF; CDR3 DNA: TGCAGCGTTGAAAGGGGCTGGGGGCAGTACTTC
D gene: -; V gene: TRBV5-5; J gene: TRBJ1-2; clone size: once; CDR3 protein: CAGSLDGLYGYTF; CDR3 DNA: TGTGCCGGCAGCTTGGATGGGTTGTATGGCTACACCTTC
D gene: TRBD1; V gene: TRBV7-8; J gene: TRBJ1-2; clone size: once; CDR3 protein: CASNSHRLGTDIYGYTF; CDR3 DNA: TGTGCCAGCAACTCCCATAGGTTGGGGACAGATATTTATGGCTACACCTTC
D gene: -; V gene: TRBV28; J gene: TRBJ1-1; clone size: -; CDR3 protein: CASSGKGIDTTEAFF; CDR3 DNA: TGTGCCAGCAGTGGGAAGGGGATTGATACCACTGAAGCTTTCTTT
D gene: -; V gene: TRBV5-6; J gene: TRBJ2-5; clone size: -; CDR3 protein: CACSWDFRREIQYF; CDR3 DNA: TGTGCCTGCAGCTGGGACTTCAGGAGAGAGATCCAGTACTTC
D gene: TRBD2; V gene: TRBV4-3; J gene: TRBJ2-5; clone size: -; CDR3 protein: CANSQEAGRETQYF; CDR3 DNA: TGCGCCAACAGCCAGGAAGCGGGACGAGAGACCCAGTACTTC
D gene: -; V gene: TRBV20-1; J gene: TRBJ2-5; clone size: -; CDR3 protein: CSAYRMYRVRETQYF; CDR3 DNA: TGCAGTGCTTACCGAATGTACAGGGTAAGAGAGACCCAGTACTTC
D gene: -; V gene: TRBV4-1; J gene: TRBJ2-3; clone size: -; CDR3 protein: CASSQDAGRLVGARDTNTQYF; CDR3 DNA: TGCGCCAGCAGCCAAGATGCGGGGAGACTAGTGGGAGCAAGAGACACAAATACGCAGTATTTT
D gene: TRBD2; V gene: TRBV2; J gene: TRBJ2-1; clone size: -; CDR3 protein: CVSSDSGLAGSNEQFF; CDR3 DNA: TGTGTCAGCAGTGACTCGGGACTAGCAGGGTCTAATGAGCAGTTCTTC
D gene: -; V gene: TRBV12-3/TRBV12-4; J gene: TRBJ1-5; clone size: -; CDR3 protein: CTSSFRMNQPQRF; CDR3 DNA: TGTACCAGCAGTTTTCGCATGAATCAGCCCCAGCGTTTT
D gene: TRBD2; V gene: TRBV6-2/TRBV6-3; J gene: TRBJ2-7; clone size: -; CDR3 protein: CASSSYPCLAGGTYEQYF; CDR3 DNA: TGTGCCAGCAGTTCCTACCCGTGTCTAGCGGGAGGAACCTATGAGCAGTACTTC
D gene: -; V gene: TRBV14; J gene: TRBJ1-1; clone size: -; CDR3 protein: CASSRVWAGNTEAFF; CDR3 DNA: TGTGCCAGCAGCCGAGTGTGGGCGGGGAACACTGAAGCTTTCTTT
D gene: -; V gene: TRBV28; J gene: TRBJ1-6; clone size: -; CDR3 protein: CASSPTRQLYHNFDNSPLHF; CDR3 DNA: TGTGCGAGCAGTCCTACCCGGCAGTTGTATCATAACTTCGATAATTCACCCCTCCACTTT
D gene: TRBD1; V gene: TRBV6-6; J gene: TRBJ1-3; clone size: -; CDR3 protein: CASSYPGRGQSTLYF; CDR3 DNA: TGTGCTAGCAGTTACCCAGGTAGGGGGCAATCCACCTTATATTTT
D gene: -; V gene: TRBV11-2; J gene: TRBJ2-7; clone size: -; CDR3 protein: CVSSLAVALEEYF; CDR3 DNA: TGTGTCAGCAGCTTAGCAGTAGCTCTCGAAGAGTACTTC
D gene: -; V gene: TRBV21-1; J gene: TRBJ2-7; clone size: -; CDR3 protein: CASSPRQGVYMQYF; CDR3 DNA: TGTGCCAGTAGCCCCCGACAGGGGGTCTACATGCAGTACTTC
D gene: TRBD2; V gene: TRBV4-1; J gene: TRBJ2-1; clone size: -; CDR3 protein: CASGQETSGVNEQFF; CDR3 DNA: TGCGCCAGCGGCCAAGAGACTAGCGGGGTCAATGAGCAGTTCTTC
D gene: -; V gene: TRBV29-1; J gene: TRBJ2-1; clone size: -; CDR3 protein: CSVTSGVYQSHEQFF; CDR3 DNA: TGCAGCGTTACTAGTGGAGTCTACCAGTCCCATGAGCAGTTCTTC
D gene: -; V gene: TRBV7-3; J gene: TRBJ1-1; clone size: -; CDR3 protein: CASSLRTQSEAFF; CDR3 DNA: TGTGCCAGCAGCCTACGGACACAAAGCGAAGCTTTCTTT
D gene: -; V gene: TRBV25-1; J gene: TRBJ2-7; clone size: few; CDR3 protein: CASSGRAGTYEQYF; CDR3 DNA: TGTGCCAGCAGCGGTAGGGCGGGTACCTACGAGCAGTACTTC
D gene: TRBD1; V gene: TRBV11-3; J gene: TRBJ1-1; clone size: -; CDR3 protein: CAGSFRDRTLKTEAFF; CDR3 DNA: TGTGCCGGCAGCTTCAGGGACAGAACCCTGAAGACTGAAGCTTTCTTT
D gene: -; V gene: TRBV11-2; J gene: TRBJ1-1; clone size: -; CDR3 protein: CASSPEVSQAFF; CDR3 DNA: TGTGCCAGCAGCCCAGAGGTGTCGCAGGCGTTCTTT
D gene: TRBD1; V gene: TRBV6-6; J gene: TRBJ1-1; clone size: -; CDR3 protein: CASKRQGSTEAFF; CDR3 DNA: TGTGCCAGTAAGAGACAGGGGAGCACTGAAGCTTTCTTT
D gene: TRBD1; V gene: TRBV10-2; J gene: TRBJ1-2; clone size: -; CDR3 protein: CASSHDRDRCYTF; CDR3 DNA: TGCGCCAGCAGCCATGACAGGGATCGATGCTACACCTTC
D gene: -; V gene: TRBV4-1; J gene: TRBJ1-3; clone size: -; CDR3 protein: CPSSQDLIGAGSTIYF; CDR3 DNA: TGCCCCAGCAGCCAAGATCTTATCGGGGCTGGAAGCACCATATATTTT
D gene: -; V gene: TRBV6-5; J gene: TRBJ2-7; clone size: -; CDR3 protein: CPVGKSLAGSYELYF; CDR3 DNA: TGTCCCGTCGGGAAGAGCCTAGCAGGTTCTTACGAGCTGTACTTC
D gene: TRBD1; V gene: TRBV11-2; J gene: TRBJ2-2; clone size: -; CDR3 protein: CASSLVGTGVAAELAF; CDR3 DNA: TGTGCCAGCAGCTTAGTGGGCACAGGGGTTGCCGCGGAGCTGGCTTTT
D gene: TRBD1; V gene: TRBV29-1; J gene: TRBJ2-7; clone size: -; CDR3 protein: CNVLRAGGIYEQYF; CDR3 DNA: TGCAACGTTTTGAGGGCAGGGGGAATCTACGAGCAATACTTC
D gene: -; V gene: TRBV6-5; J gene: TRBJ1-1; clone size: -; CDR3 protein: CASSYHSRVASSANTEAFF; CDR3 DNA: TGTGCTAGCAGTTACCACTCGAGGGTAGCCTCTTCCGCGAACACTGAAGCCTTCTTT
D gene: -; V gene: TRBV10-3; J gene: TRBJ2-5; clone size: -; CDR3 protein: CFTTWGALETQYF; CDR3 DNA: TGTTTCACTACTTGGGGGGCCTTGGAGACCCAGTACTTC
D gene: -; V gene: TRBV6-5; J gene: TRBJ2-5; clone size: -; CDR3 protein: CASSKNQWGRETQYF; CDR3 DNA: TGTGCCAGCAGCAAAAACCAGTGGGGCCGAGAGACCCAATACTTC
D gene: -; V gene: TRBV11-2; J gene: TRBJ2-2; clone size: -; CDR3 protein: CASEQTVNIGELFF; CDR3 DNA: TGTGCTAGCGAGCAGACAGTAAACATCGGGGAGCTGTTTTTT
D gene: -; V gene: TRBV6-6; J gene: TRBJ2-1; clone size: -; CDR3 protein: CASSLYIKQFF; CDR3 DNA: TGTGCCAGCAGCCTTTACATTAAGCAGTTCTTC
D gene: -; V gene: TRBV5-4; J gene: TRBJ2-3; clone size: -; CDR3 protein: CASSLGPVGVTDTQYF; CDR3 DNA: TGTGCCAGCAGCTTGGGTCCAGTGGGAGTTACAGATACGCAGTATTTT
D gene: -; V gene: TRBV11-2; J gene: TRBJ2-3; clone size: -; CDR3 protein: CASSPTPGSNTQYF; CDR3 DNA: TGTGCCAGTAGCCCAACCCCAGGGTCAAATACGCAGTATTTC
D gene: -; V gene: TRBV12-3/TRBV12-4; J gene: TRBJ2-1; clone size: -; CDR3 protein: CASSFGGGSEQFF; CDR3 DNA: -
D gene: TRBD2; V gene: TRBV10-1; J gene: TRBJ2-1; clone size: -; CDR3 protein: CASNAGLARKDEQFF; CDR3 DNA: TGCGCCAGCAACGCGGGACTAGCGAGGAAAGATGAGCAGTTCTTC
D gene: TRBD1; V gene: TRBV5-1; J gene: TRBJ2-7; clone size: -; CDR3 protein: CASSSGMGQGMILYEQYF; CDR3 DNA: TGCGCCAGCAGCTCGGGTATGGGACAGGGAATGATTCTTTACGAGCAGTACTTC
D gene: -; V gene: TRBV12-3/TRBV12-4; J gene: TRBJ2-3; clone size: -; CDR3 protein: CASSFREAHYF; CDR3 DNA: TGTGCCAGCAGCTTCAGAGAAGCGCATTATTTT
D gene: -; V gene: TRBV20-1; J gene: TRBJ2-7; clone size: -; CDR3 protein: CSAEGILYEQCF; CDR3 DNA: TGCAGTGCCGAGGGGATTCTGTACGAGCAGTGCTTC
D gene: -; V gene: TRBV5-5; J gene: TRBJ2-3; clone size: -; CDR3 protein: CSSRTTDTQYF; CDR3 DNA: TGTTCCAGCCGAACTACAGATACGCAGTATTTT
D gene: -; V gene: TRBV28; J gene: TRBJ1-1; clone size: -; CDR3 protein: CASSTDVRGRSTEAFF; CDR3 DNA: TGTGCCAGCAGTACCGACGTCCGCGGTCGTAGCACTGAAGCCTTCTTT
D gene: -; V gene: TRBV6-1; J gene: TRBJ1-5; clone size: -; CDR3 protein: CASIEVRTAGYSNQPQHF; CDR3 DNA: TGTGCCAGCATTGAGGTCCGGACAGCCGGGTATAGCAATCAGCCCCAGCATTTT
D gene: TRBD1; V gene: TRBV29-1; J gene: TRBJ1-2; clone size: -; CDR3 protein: CSGGVERTGSSYAF; CDR3 DNA: TGCAGCGGGGGAGTGGAGAGGACAGGGAGTAGCTACGCCTTC
D gene: -; V gene: TRBV7-8; J gene: TRBJ2-7; clone size: -; CDR3 protein: CTSNLEGLEDEQYF; CDR3 DNA: TGTACCAGCAACTTAGAGGGACTGGAGGACGAGCAGTACTTC
D gene: -; V gene: TRBV28; J gene: TRBJ2-3; clone size: -; CDR3 protein: CATSQRRGGVGADTQYF; CDR3 DNA: TGTGCCACCTCACAGCGGAGAGGAGGCGTAGGTGCAGATACGCAGTATTTT
D gene: -; V gene: TRBV5-1; J gene: TRBJ1-2; clone size: -; CDR3 protein: CASSLESGTGYTF; CDR3 DNA: TGCGCCAGCAGCTTGGAGTCAGGGACTGGCTACACCTTC
D gene: -; V gene: TRBV6-6; J gene: TRBJ1-1; clone size: -; CDR3 protein: CATRRNLWATTNTEAFF; CDR3 DNA: TGTGCCACCAGACGCAACCTTTGGGCGACTACGAACACTGAAGCTTTCTTT
D gene: -; V gene: TRBV20-1; J gene: TRBJ1-1; clone size: -; CDR3 protein: CSAQAGPRNTVAFF; CDR3 DNA: TGCAGTGCCCAGGCAGGGCCGAGAAACACTGTAGCTTTCTTT
D gene: TRBD1; V gene: TRBV6-5; J gene: TRBJ1-5; clone size: -; CDR3 protein: CASSNRGASNRPHHF; CDR3 DNA: TGTGCCAGCAGCAACAGGGGAGCGAGCAATCGGCCCCATCATTTT